The 2 T cell receptor beta chains in this list originate from one sample, sequenced in a study of blood T cell repertoires in COVID-19. Assay: immunoSEQ multiplex PCR; the TCRdb copy retains only in-frame clones and omits some. The sample records just over 300,000 clones, around 84% being singletons. The sample consisted of PBMCs or T cells enriched from blood (not recorded which). The receptors originated from a man aged 25 to 45 who had recovered from COVID-19.

A few counts support this clone. DNA of the CDR3: TGTGCCAGCAGTCCCCGGGACAGGGTAAACACTGAAGCTTTCTTT. The encoded protein is CASSPRDRVNTEAFF. V and J are TRBV27 and TRBJ1-1, with 9 bases matching TRBD1. Unmatched junction bases numbered 6, after V lost 5 bases and J lost 2 bases. Looked up from germline, CDR1 is MNHEY and CDR2 is SMNVEV (reference sequence). This CDR3 is built from 15 residues.

The V call is TRBV28, the J call TRBJ2-3; a weak D match, TRBD2 (5 bases). From germline, CDR1 is MDHEN and CDR2 SYDVKM. The CDR3 length is 15 residues. With 6 bases removed from V and 3 bases from J, the gap between germline ends came to 16 bases. The CDR3 bases are TGTGCCAGCAGCCCCTCGTCTGCGGGTACAGATACGCAGTATTTT. Translation gives CASSPSSAGTDTQYF.